This T cell receptor (beta chain) comes out of a study of T cell responses to AZD1222 COVID-19 vaccine. Study results and caveats: Across the whole spike, CD4 TCRs peaked at regions 160-218 and 743-854. Seropositive status at baseline applied to only 5 to 7 AZD1222 recipients. Spike-specific TCR repertoires showed rising breadth and depth after two AZD1222 doses.

The CDR3 spans 14 residues. V was clipped by 3 bases and J by 6 bases; unmatched bases: 7. The germline V gene has CDR1 SNHLY and CDR2 FYNNEI. The assay was immunoSEQ multiplex PCR, and TCRdb's table has in-frame clones only and misses some. The sample records tens of thousands of clones, under 95% being singletons. Comment on this clone: Its antigen is unidentified.

The receptor was derived from an adult in good health. V gene TRBV2 combines with J gene TRBJ1-1; 7 positions match TRBD1. Sequencing was performed on peripheral blood, taken on day 0 of AZD1222 vaccination. CDR3 residues: CASSELQGRAEAFF. As DNA, the CDR3 is TGTGCCAGCAGTGAGTTACAGGGGAGGGCTGAAGCTTTCTTT.